This TCR beta chain was captured by sequencing in a study of CD8 T cells in Susac syndrome. After extraction with the RNeasy kit, about 0.5 to 1 ug of the RNA was reverse transcribed using random hexamers. TCRdb re-called the immunoSEQ multiplex PCR reads through MiXCR, storing one row per CDR3 protein. The profile covers tens of thousands of distinct CDR3 sequences, with 90% to 95% appearing a single time and roughly 0.16% taken by the ten largest. This clonotype is a singleton in its sample. The TCR sequence derives from a human donor with Susac syndrome. The sample taken for sequencing was CD4+ T cells from PBMCs.

This CDR3 reads CASIGFHEQFF. The CDR3 region has the DNA TGTGCCAGCATTGGTTTCCATGAGCAGTTCTTC. This chain joins TRBV28 and TRBJ2-1; D call uncertain. Germline V gene sequence: CDR1 MDHEN, CDR2 SYDVKM. V shed 7 bases and J shed 8 bases, with 9 bases lying between them. This CDR3 is 11 amino acids long.